This T cell receptor beta chain was obtained from a study of T-cell memory formation after mild COVID-19. About the study: TCR clusters were mostly donor specific. Study-level points and caveats: In pre-infection memory, a portion of responding clones appeared, which suggested that cross-reactive memory joined.

About this clonotype: The target antigen is unknown.

MiXCR, applied by TCRdb to the 5' RACE reads, yields one record per CDR3 protein. The sample includes about 470,000 distinct CDR3 sequences, approximately 18% of them seen just once. The CDR3 loop spans 15 amino acids. Trimming removed 2 bases at V and 3 bases at J, with 10 bases between. Germline V CDR1 and CDR2: SGHTA, FQGTGA. This sequence was found in an adult woman who had mild COVID-19 (a few samples of this study predate the infection). Cell type and time point are not known. The chain joins TRBV7-3 to TRBJ2-2, with a weak D call TRBD2 (6 bases). The sequenced sample was PBMCs or a T cell subset sorted from them (not recorded which). Written as DNA, the CDR3 is TGTGCCAGCAGCTTAGGAGGGGTGCACACCGGGGAGCTGTTTTTT. Its translation: CASSLGGVHTGELFF.